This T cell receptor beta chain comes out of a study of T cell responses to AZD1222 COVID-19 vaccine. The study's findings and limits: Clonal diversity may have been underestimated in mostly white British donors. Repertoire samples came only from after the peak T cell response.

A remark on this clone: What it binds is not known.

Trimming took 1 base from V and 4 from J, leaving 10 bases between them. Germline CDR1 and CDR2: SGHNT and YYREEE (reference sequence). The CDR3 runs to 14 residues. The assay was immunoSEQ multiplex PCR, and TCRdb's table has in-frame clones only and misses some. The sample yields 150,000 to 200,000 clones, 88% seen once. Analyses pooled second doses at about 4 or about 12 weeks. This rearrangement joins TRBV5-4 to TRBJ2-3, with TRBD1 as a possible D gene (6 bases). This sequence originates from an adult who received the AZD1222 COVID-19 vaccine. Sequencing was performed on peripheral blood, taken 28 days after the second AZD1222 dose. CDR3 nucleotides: TGTGCCAGCAGCTTGTCTGGGGGCGCAGATACGCAGTATTTT. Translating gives CASSLSGGADTQYF.